The sequence of this T cell receptor (beta chain) was determined in a study of blood T cell repertoires in COVID-19. The data were produced by immunoSEQ multiplex PCR, yet TCRdb's version contains in-frame clones alone and is incomplete. In the table there are roughly 260,000 clones, approximately 90% of which are singletons. Deletions cut 4 bases from V and 0 bases from J, with 9 bases between. This CDR3 spans 13 amino acids. Germline lookup yields CDR1 SQVTM and CDR2 ANQGSEA. Sequencing was done on a sample of peripheral blood. This chain uses TRBV29-1 with TRBJ1-2; no clear D. The origin of this receptor is a woman aged 35 to 49 who had recovered from COVID-19. This CDR3 is CSVVLSTNYGYTF. The CDR3 nucleotides are TGCAGCGTTGTGCTGTCTACTAACTATGGCTACACCTTC.